This TCR beta chain derives from a study of blood T cells in healthy people across ages. This clonotype came up a few times. For the second PCR, which ran for about 7 to 11 cycles, a sample-barcoded 5' primer and a J-beta primer mix were used. MiXCR was run by TCRdb on the 5' RACE reads, yielding one entry per CDR3 protein. This table has roughly 700,000 distinct CDR3 sequences, 25% appearing once. The junction had 10 bases not matched to a gene; V was cut back by 4 bases and J by 7 bases. The CDR3 consists of 16 residues. Germline values: CDR1 LGHDT, CDR2 YNNKEL (reference sequence). The same sample was also studied in work on T cells of mothers and their children. From that paper: Input to cDNA synthesis comprised all extracted RNA, at a ratio of approximately 1.5 ug per 15 ul. Among related mother-child pairs, overlap was slightly higher than in unrelated pairs, though not significantly.

This receptor was taken from a boy younger than 18 in good health. The chain has TRBV3-1 and TRBJ2-7; 13 bases are shared with TRBD2. Sequencing was done on a sample of blood. The CDR3 spells CASSRAGTSGTGEQYF. The CDR3 bases are TGTGCCAGCAGCCGGGCTGGGACTAGCGGGACTGGGGAGCAGTACTTC.